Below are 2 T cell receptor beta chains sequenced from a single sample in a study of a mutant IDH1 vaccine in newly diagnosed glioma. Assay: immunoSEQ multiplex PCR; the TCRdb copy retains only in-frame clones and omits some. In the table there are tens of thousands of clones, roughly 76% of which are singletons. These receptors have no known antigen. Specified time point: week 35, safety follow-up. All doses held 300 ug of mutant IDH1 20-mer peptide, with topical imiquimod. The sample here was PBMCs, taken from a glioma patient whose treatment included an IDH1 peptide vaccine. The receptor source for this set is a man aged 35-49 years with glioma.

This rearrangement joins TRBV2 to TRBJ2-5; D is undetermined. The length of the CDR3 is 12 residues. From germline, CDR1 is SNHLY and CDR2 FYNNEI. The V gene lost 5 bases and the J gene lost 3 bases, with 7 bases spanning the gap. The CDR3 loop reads CASSTIKETQYF. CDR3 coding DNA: TGTGCCAGCAGTACGATAAAAGAGACCCAGTACTTC.

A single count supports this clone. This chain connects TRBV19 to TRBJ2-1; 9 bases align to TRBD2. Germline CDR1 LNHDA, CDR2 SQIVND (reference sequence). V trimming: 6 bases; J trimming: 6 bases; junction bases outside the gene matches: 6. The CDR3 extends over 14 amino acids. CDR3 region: CASSLSGRSNEQFF. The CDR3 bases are TGTGCCAGTAGCCTTAGCGGGAGAAGCAATGAGCAGTTCTTC.